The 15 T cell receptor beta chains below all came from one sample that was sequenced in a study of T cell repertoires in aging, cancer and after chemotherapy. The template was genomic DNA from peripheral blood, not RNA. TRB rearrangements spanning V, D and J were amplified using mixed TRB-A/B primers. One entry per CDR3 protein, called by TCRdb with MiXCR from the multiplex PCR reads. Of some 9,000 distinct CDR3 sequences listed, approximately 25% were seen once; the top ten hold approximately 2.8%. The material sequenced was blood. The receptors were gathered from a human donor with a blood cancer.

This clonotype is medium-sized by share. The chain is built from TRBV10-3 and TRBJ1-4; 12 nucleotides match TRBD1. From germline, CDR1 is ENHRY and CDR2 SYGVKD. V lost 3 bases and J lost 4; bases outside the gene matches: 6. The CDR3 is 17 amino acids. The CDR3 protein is CAISERDRGLNNEKLFF. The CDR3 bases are TGTGCCATCAGTGAAAGGGACAGGGGGCTAAATAATGAAAAACTGTTTTTT.

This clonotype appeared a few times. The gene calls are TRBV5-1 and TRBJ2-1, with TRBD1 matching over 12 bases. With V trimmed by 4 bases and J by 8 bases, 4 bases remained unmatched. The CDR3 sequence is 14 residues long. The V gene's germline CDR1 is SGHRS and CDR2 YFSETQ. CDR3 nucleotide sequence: TGCGCCAGCAGCCCGGGACAGGGGGCACATGAGCAGTTCTTC. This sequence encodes CASSPGQGAHEQFF.

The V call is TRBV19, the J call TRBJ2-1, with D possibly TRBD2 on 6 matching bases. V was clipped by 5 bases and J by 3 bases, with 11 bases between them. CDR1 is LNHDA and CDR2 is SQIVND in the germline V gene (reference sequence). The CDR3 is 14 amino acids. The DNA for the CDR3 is TGTGCCAGTAGTTACCGCGGGGTCTACAATGAGCAGTTCTTC. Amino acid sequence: CASSYRGVYNEQFF.

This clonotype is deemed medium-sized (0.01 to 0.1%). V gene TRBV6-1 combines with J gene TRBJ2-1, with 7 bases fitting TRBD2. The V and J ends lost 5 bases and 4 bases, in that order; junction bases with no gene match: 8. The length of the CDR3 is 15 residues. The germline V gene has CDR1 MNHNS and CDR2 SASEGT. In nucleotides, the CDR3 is TGTGCCAGCAGTCCCCCGGGACTACGATACAATGAGCAGTTCTTC. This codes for CASSPPGLRYNEQFF.

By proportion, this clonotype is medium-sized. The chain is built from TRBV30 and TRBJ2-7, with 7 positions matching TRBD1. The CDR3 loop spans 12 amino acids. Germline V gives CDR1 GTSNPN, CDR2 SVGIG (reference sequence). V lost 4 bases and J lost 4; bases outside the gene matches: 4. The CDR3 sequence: CAWKSGGYEQYF. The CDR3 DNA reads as TGTGCCTGGAAGTCAGGGGGATACGAGCAGTACTTC.

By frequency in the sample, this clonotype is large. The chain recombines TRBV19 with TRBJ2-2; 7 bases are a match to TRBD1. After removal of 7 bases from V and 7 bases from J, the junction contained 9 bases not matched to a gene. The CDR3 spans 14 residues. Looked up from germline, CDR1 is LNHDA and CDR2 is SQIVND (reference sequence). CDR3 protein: CASIAQGQVGELFF. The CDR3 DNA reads TGTGCCAGTATTGCACAGGGGCAGGTCGGGGAGCTGTTTTTT.

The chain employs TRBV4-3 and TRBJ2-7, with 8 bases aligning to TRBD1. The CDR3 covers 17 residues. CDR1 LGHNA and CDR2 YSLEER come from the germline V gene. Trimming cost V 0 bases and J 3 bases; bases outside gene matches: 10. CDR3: CASSQDLGDRSVYEQYF. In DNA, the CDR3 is TGCGCCAGCAGCCAAGATCTAGGGGACAGGAGTGTCTACGAGCAGTACTTC.

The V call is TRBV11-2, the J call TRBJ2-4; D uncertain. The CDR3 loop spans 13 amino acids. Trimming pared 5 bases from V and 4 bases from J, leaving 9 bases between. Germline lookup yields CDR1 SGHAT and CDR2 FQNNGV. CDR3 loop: CASSTLVKNIQYF. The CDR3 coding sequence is TGTGCCAGCAGCACCCTGGTGAAAAACATTCAGTACTTC.

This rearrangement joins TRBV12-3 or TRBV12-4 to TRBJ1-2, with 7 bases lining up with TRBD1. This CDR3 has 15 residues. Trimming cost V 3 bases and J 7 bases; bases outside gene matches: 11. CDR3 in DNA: TGTGCCAGCAGTTTGGGGGGCAGGGGGGGGTTTGGCTACACCTTC. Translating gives CASSLGGRGGFGYTF.

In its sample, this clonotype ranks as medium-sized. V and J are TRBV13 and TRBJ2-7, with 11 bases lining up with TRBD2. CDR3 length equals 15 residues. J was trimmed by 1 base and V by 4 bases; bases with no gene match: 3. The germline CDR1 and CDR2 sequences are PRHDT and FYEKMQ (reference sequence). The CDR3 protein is CASSSGLAESYEQYF. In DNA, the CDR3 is TGTGCCAGCAGCTCGGGACTAGCGGAATCCTACGAGCAGTACTTC.

DNA of the CDR3: TGTGCCAGCAGTTTAGAGCAGGGGCGCTTCTATGGCTACACCTTC. Translation gives CASSLEQGRFYGYTF. The chain couples TRBV6-5 to TRBJ1-2; maybe TRBD1 (6 bases). In germline, CDR1 is MNHEY, CDR2 SVGAGI. The V end lost 4 bases, the J end lost 4 bases, and 16 bases lay between the germline ends. The CDR3 loop spans 15 amino acids.

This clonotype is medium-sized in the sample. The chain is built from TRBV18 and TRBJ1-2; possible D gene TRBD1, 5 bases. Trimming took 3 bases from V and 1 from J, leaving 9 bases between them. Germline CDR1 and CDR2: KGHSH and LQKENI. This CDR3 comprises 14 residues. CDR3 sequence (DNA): TGTGCCAGCTCACCTCAGGGCCTTAACTATGGCTACACCTTC. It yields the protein CASSPQGLNYGYTF.

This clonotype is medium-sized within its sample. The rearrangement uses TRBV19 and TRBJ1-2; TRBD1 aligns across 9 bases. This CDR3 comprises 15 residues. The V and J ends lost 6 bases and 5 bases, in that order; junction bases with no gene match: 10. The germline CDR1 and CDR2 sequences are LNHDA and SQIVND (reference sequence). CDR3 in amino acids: CASSVTGTGIYGYTF. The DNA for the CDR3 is TGTGCCAGTAGCGTAACCGGGACAGGGATATATGGCTACACCTTC.

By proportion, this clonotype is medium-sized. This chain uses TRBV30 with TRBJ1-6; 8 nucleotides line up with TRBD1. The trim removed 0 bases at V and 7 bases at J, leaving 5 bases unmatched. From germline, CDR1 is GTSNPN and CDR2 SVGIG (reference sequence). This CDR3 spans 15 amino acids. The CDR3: CAWSVRDRNNSPLHF. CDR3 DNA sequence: TGTGCCTGGAGTGTGAGGGACAGGAACAATTCACCCCTCCACTTT.

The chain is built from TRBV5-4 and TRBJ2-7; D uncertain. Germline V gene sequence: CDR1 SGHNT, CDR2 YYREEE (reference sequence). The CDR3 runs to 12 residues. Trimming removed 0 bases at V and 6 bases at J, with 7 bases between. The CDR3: CASSLGIGEQYF. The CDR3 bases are TGTGCCAGCAGCTTGGGAATAGGCGAGCAGTACTTC.